This T cell receptor (beta chain) was retrieved from a study of chemoradiotherapy in HPV16-positive cancers. Germline lookup yields CDR1 MRHNA and CDR2 SNTAGT. The ends lost 4 bases at V and 10 bases at J; junction bases unmatched: 15. This CDR3 has 15 amino acids. Study-level findings and limits: HPV-specific T cells were functionally defined from only a couple of HPV16-positive patients.

Samples were taken several times over chemoradiotherapy. With respect to this clone: What it binds is not known.

Only in-frame clones appear in the TCRdb table, and some are missing; sequencing was by immunoSEQ multiplex PCR. The table has about 7,800 clones, about four fifths seen once. The chain joins TRBV6-4 to TRBJ1-1, with 7 nucleotides matching TRBD1. The input for sequencing was blood, taken from a patient who underwent chemoradiotherapy. The TCR comes from a human donor with HPV-associated anogenital cancer. As DNA, the CDR3 is TGTGCCAGCAGTGTCACTCCCGGGACAGCTTCCACAGCTTTCTTT. Translation: CASSVTPGTASTAFF.